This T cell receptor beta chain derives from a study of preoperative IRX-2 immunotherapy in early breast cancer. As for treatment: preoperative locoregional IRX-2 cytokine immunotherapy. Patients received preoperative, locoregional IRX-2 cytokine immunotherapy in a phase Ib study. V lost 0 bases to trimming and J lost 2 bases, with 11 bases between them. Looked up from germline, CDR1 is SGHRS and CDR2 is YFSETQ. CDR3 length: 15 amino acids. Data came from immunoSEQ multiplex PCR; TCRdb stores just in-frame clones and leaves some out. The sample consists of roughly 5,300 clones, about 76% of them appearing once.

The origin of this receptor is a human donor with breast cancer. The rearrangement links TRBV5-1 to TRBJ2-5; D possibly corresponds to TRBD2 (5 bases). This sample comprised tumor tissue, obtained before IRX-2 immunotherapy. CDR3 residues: CASSLAGLKQETQYF. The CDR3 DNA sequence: TGCGCCAGCAGCTTGGCGGGGTTGAAACAAGAGACCCAGTACTTC.